The sequence of this T cell receptor (beta chain) was determined in a study of cytomegalovirus exposure and HLA in healthy donors. Points from the study as a whole: Among the sequence variants, a highly shared cluster was likely an artifact of sequencing.

The CDR3 runs 14 residues. Trimming took off 6 bases at V and 6 bases at J, with 15 bases between the two ends. Germline V CDR1 and CDR2: SGHTA, FQGNSA. Worth noting for this clone: What it binds is unknown.

PCR amplification relied on 60 Vbeta primers (plus 13 Jbeta primers). TCRdb's table, derived via immunoSEQ multiplex PCR, lists solely in-frame clones and lacks some. The sample has more than 150,000 clones; approximately 73% are singletons. This chain connects TRBV7-2 to TRBJ1-5, with D maybe TRBD1 (5 bases). Sequencing used PBMCs. The TCR comes from a woman aged 25-40 years in good health and CMV-seropositive. The DNA of the CDR3 is TGTGCCAGCAGTGTTCACCCCGGGGGTCAGCCCCAGCATTTT. Protein product: CASSVHPGGQPQHF.